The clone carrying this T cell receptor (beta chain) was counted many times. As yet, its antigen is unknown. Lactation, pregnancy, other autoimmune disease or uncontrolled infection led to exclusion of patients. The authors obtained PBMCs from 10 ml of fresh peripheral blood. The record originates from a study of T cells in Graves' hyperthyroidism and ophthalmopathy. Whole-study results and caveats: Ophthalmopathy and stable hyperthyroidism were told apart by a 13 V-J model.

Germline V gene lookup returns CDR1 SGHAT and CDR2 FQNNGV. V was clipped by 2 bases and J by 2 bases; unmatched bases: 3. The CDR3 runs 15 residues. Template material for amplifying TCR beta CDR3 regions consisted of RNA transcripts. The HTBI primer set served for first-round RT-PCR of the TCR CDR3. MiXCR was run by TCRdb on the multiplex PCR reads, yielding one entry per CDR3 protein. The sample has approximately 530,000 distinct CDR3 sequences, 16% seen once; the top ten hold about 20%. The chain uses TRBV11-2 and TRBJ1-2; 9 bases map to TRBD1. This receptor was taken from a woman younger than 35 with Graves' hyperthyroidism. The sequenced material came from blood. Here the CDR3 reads CASSLWTGANYGYTF. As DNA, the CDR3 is TGTGCCAGCAGCTTATGGACAGGGGCGAACTATGGCTACACCTTC.